This passage covers 3 T cell receptor beta chains from one sample sequenced in a study of T cell changes during pregnancy in multiple sclerosis. The repertoire was sequenced with immunoSEQ multiplex PCR; TCRdb's copy has only in-frame clones and lacks some. The sample holds 85,000 to 100,000 clones, 93% seen once. This material consisted of peripheral blood, taken after pregnancy. All receptors derive from a female donor with multiple sclerosis, enrolled in a pregnancy study.

The table lists this clone with a count of one. The chain couples TRBV19 to TRBJ2-3; no clear D gene. V lost 0 bases to trimming and J lost 2 bases, with 9 bases between them. From germline, CDR1 is LNHDA and CDR2 SQIVND (reference sequence). CDR3 length: 15 amino acids. CDR3 sequence reads: CASSIDDGYTDTQYF. The CDR3 coding sequence is TGTGCCAGTAGTATAGATGACGGGTACACAGATACGCAGTATTTT. Full variable domain (remainder filled in from reference TRBV19 and TRBJ2-3): DGGITQSPKYLFRKEGQNVTLSCEQNLNHDAMYWYRQDPGQGLRLIYYSQIVNDFQKGDIAEGYSVSREKKESFPLTVTSAQKNPTAFYLCASSIDDGYTDTQYFGPGTRLTVL.

The rearrangement links TRBV5-1 to TRBJ2-3, with D possibly matching TRBD1 (6 bases). CDR1 is SGHRS and CDR2 is YFSETQ in the germline V gene. This CDR3 has 15 residues. Trimming removed 2 bases from V and 0 bases from J, with 10 bases in between. The CDR3, as DNA: TGCGCCAGCAGCTTAAGGACAGTAAGCACAGATACGCAGTATTTT. It encodes CASSLRTVSTDTQYF.

V is TRBV7-9 and J is TRBJ2-1, with 7 bases fitting TRBD2. Trimming took 4 bases from V and 0 from J; bases not matched to a gene: 12. Germline CDR1 reads SEHNR; CDR2 reads FQNEAQ (reference sequence). The CDR3 is made up of 18 amino acids. The CDR3 here is CASSSPFGLAGSYNEQFF. DNA for the CDR3: TGTGCCAGCAGCTCACCATTCGGATTAGCGGGCTCCTACAATGAGCAGTTCTTC.